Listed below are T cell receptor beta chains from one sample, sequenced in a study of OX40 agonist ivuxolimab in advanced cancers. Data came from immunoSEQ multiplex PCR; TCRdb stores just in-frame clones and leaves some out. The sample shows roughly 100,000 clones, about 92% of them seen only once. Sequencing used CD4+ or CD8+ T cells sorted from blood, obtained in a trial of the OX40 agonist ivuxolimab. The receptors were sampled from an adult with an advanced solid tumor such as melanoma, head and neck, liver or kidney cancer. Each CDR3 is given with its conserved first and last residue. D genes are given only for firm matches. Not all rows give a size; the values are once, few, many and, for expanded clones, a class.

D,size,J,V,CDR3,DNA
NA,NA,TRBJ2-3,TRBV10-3,CAISGSTGNTDTQYF,TGTGCCATCAGTGGTTCGACGGGGAACACAGATACGCAGTATTTT
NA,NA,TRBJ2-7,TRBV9,CASSVGYYVGLEQYF,TGTGCCAGCAGCGTAGGGTACTACGTAGGGCTCGAGCAGTACTTC
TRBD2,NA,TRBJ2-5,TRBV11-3,CASSSGTSGLQETQYF,TGTGCCAGCAGCTCAGGGACTAGCGGGCTACAAGAGACCCAGTACTTC
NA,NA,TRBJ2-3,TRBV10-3,CAISDVGAPGGTDTQYF,TGTGCCATCAGTGATGTTGGGGCTCCAGGGGGCACAGATACGCAGTATTTT
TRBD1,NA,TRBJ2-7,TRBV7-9,CASTWDSRFGEQYF,TGTGCCAGCACCTGGGACAGCCGGTTTGGGGAGCAGTACTTC
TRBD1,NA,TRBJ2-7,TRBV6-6,CASAPTGGISYEQYF,TGTGCCAGCGCCCCGACAGGGGGCATTTCCTACGAGCAGTACTTC
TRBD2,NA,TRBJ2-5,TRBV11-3,CASAQGTSGIQETQYF,TGTGCAAGTGCACAGGGGACTAGCGGGATCCAAGAGACCCAGTACTTC
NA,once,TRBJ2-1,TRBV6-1,CASSEAGGRLDEQFF,TGTGCCAGCAGTGAAGCCGGGGGCAGACTCGATGAGCAGTTCTTC
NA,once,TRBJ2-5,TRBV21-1,CASSKEFGQQETQYF,TGTGCCAGCAGCAAAGAATTCGGACAGCAAGAGACCCAGTACTTC
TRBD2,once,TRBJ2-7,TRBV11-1,CASSLELAGGNHYEQYF,TGTGCCAGCAGCTTAGAACTAGCGGGAGGAAACCACTACGAGCAGTACTTC
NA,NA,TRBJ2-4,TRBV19,CASSPEQRVGNIQYF,TGTGCCAGTAGCCCGGAACAGAGGGTGGGAAACATTCAGTACTTC
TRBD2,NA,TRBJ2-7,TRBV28,CASSLSGRALYEQYF,TGTGCCAGCAGTTTATCCGGGAGGGCCCTCTACGAGCAGTACTTC
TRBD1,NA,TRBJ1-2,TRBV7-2,CTGGEPGYGYTF,TGCACAGGGGGAGAACCGGGGTATGGCTACACCTTC
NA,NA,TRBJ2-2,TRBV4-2,CASSQEGTGWNTGELFF,TGTGCCAGCAGCCAAGAAGGAACTGGTTGGAACACCGGGGAGCTGTTTTTT